Reported below is one TCR beta chain. The antigen remains unidentified. The data originate from a study of CD8 T cells in Susac syndrome. An input of about 0.5 to 1 ug of RNA was subjected to reverse transcription using random hexamers. Amplification of TCR beta CDR3 spanned 54 Vbeta and 13 Jbeta via immunoSEQ multiplex PCR. TCRdb fed the immunoSEQ multiplex PCR reads into MiXCR, producing one record per CDR3 protein. The sample holds approximately 180,000 distinct CDR3 sequences, about 91% seen once. Study-level findings and limits: As the study acknowledged, the number of individuals who were part of its TCR sequencing and HLA analysis was relatively small.

V shed 1 base and J shed 0 bases, with 6 bases lying between them. The V gene's germline CDR1 is KGHSH and CDR2 LQKENI. The length of the CDR3 is 14 residues. Fulfillment of recently defined diagnostic criteria for definite or probable disease was shown by the patients with Susac syndrome. This clonotype was sampled from a human donor with Susac syndrome. Sequencing was performed on CD4+ T cells from PBMCs. The chain carries TRBV18 and TRBJ2-5, with no clear D. CDR3 sequence (DNA): TGTGCCAGCTCACCACGAACAGACCAAGAGACCCAGTACTTC. Translating it yields CASSPRTDQETQYF.